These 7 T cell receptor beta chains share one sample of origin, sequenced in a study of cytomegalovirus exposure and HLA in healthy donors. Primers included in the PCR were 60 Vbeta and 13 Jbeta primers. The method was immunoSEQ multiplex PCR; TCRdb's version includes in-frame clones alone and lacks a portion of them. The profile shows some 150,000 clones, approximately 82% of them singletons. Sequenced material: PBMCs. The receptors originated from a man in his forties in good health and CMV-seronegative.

The CDR3 sequence is CASSLGQEGNQPQHF. CDR3 in DNA: TGTGCCAGCAGCCTCGGACAGGAGGGCAATCAGCCCCAGCATTTT. V is TRBV2 and J is TRBJ1-5, with 7 bases identical to TRBD1. CDR3 length: 15 amino acids. V was clipped by 6 bases and J by 2 bases; unmatched bases: 7. Germline CDR1 reads SNHLY; CDR2 reads FYNNEI.

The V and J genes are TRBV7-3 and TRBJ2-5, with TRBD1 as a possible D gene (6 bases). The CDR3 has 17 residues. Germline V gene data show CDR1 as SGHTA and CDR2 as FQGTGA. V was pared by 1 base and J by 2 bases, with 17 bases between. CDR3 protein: CASSLRGPEAGQETQYF. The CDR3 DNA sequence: TGTGCCAGCAGCTTAAGGGGGCCGGAGGCGGGTCAAGAGACCCAGTACTTC.

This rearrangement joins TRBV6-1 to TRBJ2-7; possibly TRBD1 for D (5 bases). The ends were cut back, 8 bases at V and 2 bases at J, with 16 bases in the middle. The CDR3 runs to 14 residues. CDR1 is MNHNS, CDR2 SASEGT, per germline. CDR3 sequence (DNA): TGTGCCAGCCACCGGGCAGGGTCGACCTACGAGCAGTACTTC. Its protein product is CASHRAGSTYEQYF.

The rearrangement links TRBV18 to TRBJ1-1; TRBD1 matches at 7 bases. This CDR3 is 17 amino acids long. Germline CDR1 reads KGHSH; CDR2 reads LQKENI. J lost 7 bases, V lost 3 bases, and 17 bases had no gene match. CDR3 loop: CASSPVLYRGGIGEAFF. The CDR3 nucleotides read TGTGCCAGCTCACCCGTACTTTACAGGGGTGGAATTGGTGAAGCTTTCTTT.

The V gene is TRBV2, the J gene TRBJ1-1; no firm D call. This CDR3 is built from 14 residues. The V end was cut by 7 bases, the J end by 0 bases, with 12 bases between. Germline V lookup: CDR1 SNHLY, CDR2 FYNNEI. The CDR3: CASKPSQVNTEAFF. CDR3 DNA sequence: TGTGCCAGCAAGCCGTCGCAGGTGAACACTGAAGCTTTCTTT. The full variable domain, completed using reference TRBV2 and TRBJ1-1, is EPEVTQTPSHQVTQMGQEVILRCVPISNHLYFYWYRQILGQKVEFLVSFYNNEISEKSEIFDDQFSVERPDGSNFTLKIRSTKLEDSAMYFCASKPSQVNTEAFFGQGTRLTVV.

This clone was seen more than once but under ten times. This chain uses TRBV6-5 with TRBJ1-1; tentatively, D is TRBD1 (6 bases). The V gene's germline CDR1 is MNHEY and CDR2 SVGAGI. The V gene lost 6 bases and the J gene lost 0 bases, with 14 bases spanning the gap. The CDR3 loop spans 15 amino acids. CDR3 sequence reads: CASRLDQGLNTEAFF. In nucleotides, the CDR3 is TGTGCCAGCAGACTCGACCAGGGGCTGAACACTGAAGCTTTCTTT.

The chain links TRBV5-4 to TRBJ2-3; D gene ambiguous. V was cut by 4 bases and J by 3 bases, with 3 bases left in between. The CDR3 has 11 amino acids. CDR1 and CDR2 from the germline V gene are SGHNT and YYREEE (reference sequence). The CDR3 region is CASSLTDTQYF. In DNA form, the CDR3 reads TGTGCCAGCAGCCTTACAGATACGCAGTATTTT.